This T cell receptor (beta chain) comes out of a study of liver allograft versus peripheral blood T cells. Study summary: Repertoires of T cell receptors in transplanted livers were compared with recipients' peripheral blood repertoires.

This clonotype has a count of ten or more. Its antigen is currently unknown. The V gene's germline CDR1 is SGDLS and CDR2 YYNGEE. V lost 4 bases, J lost 4 bases, and 12 bases lay in between. This CDR3 spans 14 amino acids. Whole-study findings and limits: Repertoires found inside liver allografts reportedly differed from T cell receptor repertoires in peripheral blood.

TCRdb passed the reads through MiXCR, listing each CDR3 protein once. The table includes roughly 9,000 distinct CDR3 sequences, roughly 17% detected once. The TCR was taken from a human patient who had a liver transplant. The graft donor may be the source of some T cells. This chain links TRBV9 with TRBJ1-5; D might be TRBD1 (6 bases). The CDR3 is CASSPGQPNQPQHF. The CDR3 DNA sequence: TGTGCCAGCAGCCCGGGACAACCTAATCAGCCCCAGCATTTT. The variable domain in full, completed from reference TRBV9 and TRBJ1-5, reads DSGVTQTPKHLITATGQRVTLRCSPRSGDLSVYWYQQSLDQGLQFLIQYYNGEERAKGNILERFSAQQFPDLHSELNLSSLELGDSALYFCASSPGQPNQPQHFGDGTRLSIL.